This T cell receptor (beta chain) was found in a study of Graves' ophthalmopathy and Graves' hyperthyroidism. Overall study findings and caveats: Among thyroid clonotypes expanded above 0.001 frequency, most also appeared in blood. Classification of ophthalmopathy versus stable hyperthyroidism by a 13-signature model yielded 85% to 90% sensitivity and about 83% specificity.

The authors amplified TCR beta CDR3 regions from RNA transcripts. HTBI primers primed a first-round RT-PCR, and a second-round multiplex PCR followed. TCRdb ran MiXCR on the multiplex PCR reads and lists one entry per CDR3 protein. This sample has more than 1,000,000 distinct CDR3 sequences; less than 45% occur once, and the top ten carry around 10%. Hyperthyroidism in these 18- to 65-year-old patients was newly diagnosed, lasting under 2 months. Researchers turned away patients with other autoimmune diseases, uncontrolled infections, pregnancy or lactation. CDR1 and CDR2 from the germline V gene are SEHNR and FQNEAQ (reference sequence). The junction had 11 bases not matched to a gene; V was cut back by 4 bases and J by 3 bases. The CDR3 is 16 residues long. This clonotype has a handful of counts. No antigen is known for it.

The source is an adult man with Graves' hyperthyroidism. The sequenced sample consisted of peripheral blood or thyroid tissue (not recorded which). V is TRBV7-9 and J is TRBJ1-2; TRBD1 aligns across 7 bases. CDR3 amino acids: CASSSFAGQRHYGYTF. The CDR3 bases are TGTGCCAGCAGCTCCTTCGCGGGACAGAGGCACTATGGCTACACCTTC.